This T cell receptor (beta chain) was captured by sequencing in a study of T cell responses to AZD1222 COVID-19 vaccine. General study points: Mostly white British, mostly female donors; authors suggested clonal diversity may be underestimated. The peak T cell response came first, and repertoires were sampled only after it.

Worth noting for this clone: The antigen remains unidentified.

Germline values: CDR1 WNHNN, CDR2 SYGVQD (reference sequence). CDR3 size: 14 residues. V was cut by 5 bases and J by 5 bases, with 14 bases left in between. Sequenced by immunoSEQ multiplex PCR; TCRdb stores in-frame clones only, minus some. This table holds 90,000 to 120,000 clones, more than 75% found once. The clonotype comes from an adult who received the MenACWY meningococcal vaccine as a control. The material was peripheral blood, obtained 28 days after the second dose of the MenACWY control vaccine. The chain is built from TRBV10-1 and TRBJ2-3, with D perhaps matching TRBD1 (5 bases). CDR3 DNA: TGCGCCAGCAGTAAAGGGGCGGTGGGAGATACGCAGTATTTT. Translation gives CASSKGAVGDTQYF.